These 13 T cell receptor beta chains share one sample of origin, sequenced in a study of cytomegalovirus exposure and HLA in healthy donors. Libraries were prepared by immunoSEQ multiplex PCR; TCRdb keeps only in-frame clonotypes and omits some of them. This table holds about 120,000 clones, roughly 82% found once. Specimen: PBMCs. These receptors came from a man aged 18 to 30 in good health and CMV-seronegative.

The chain is built from TRBV29-1 and TRBJ2-3, with 13 bases matching TRBD2. CDR3 length: 14 amino acids. The V gene end was trimmed by 6 bases and the J gene end by 4 bases; junction bases not matched to a gene: 4. Per germline, CDR1 SQVTM and CDR2 ANQGSEA. CDR3 region: CSVGTSGISDTQYF. The CDR3 nucleotides read TGCAGCGTAGGGACTAGCGGGATCTCAGATACGCAGTATTTT.

In this sample, this clone turned up once. The chain uses TRBV6-1 and TRBJ1-1; D remains unclear. There are 13 residues in the CDR3. The V gene's germline CDR1 is MNHNS and CDR2 SASEGT. The ends were cut back, 8 bases at V and 0 bases at J, with 10 bases in the middle. Written as DNA, the CDR3 is TGTGCCAGCCGGTACTCTCTGAACACTGAAGCTTTCTTT. Translating it yields CASRYSLNTEAFF.

The chain has TRBV7-9 and TRBJ1-2; D may be TRBD1 (6 bases). The V end was cut by 4 bases, the J end by 0 bases, with 12 bases between. The CDR3 runs 15 residues. The germline gives CDR1 SEHNR, CDR2 FQNEAQ (reference sequence). Written as DNA, the CDR3 is TGTGCCAGCAGCTCGCCGGACAGTCCTAACTATGGCTACACCTTC. Translation: CASSSPDSPNYGYTF.

The chain recombines TRBV7-9 with TRBJ1-5; D gene ambiguous. Germline V CDR1 and CDR2: SEHNR, FQNEAQ (reference sequence). The CDR3 is 13 residues long. Trimming pared 5 bases from V and 8 bases from J, leaving 13 bases between. Here the CDR3 reads CASSPTGLEPQHF. As DNA, the CDR3 is TGTGCCAGCAGCCCCACGGGTCTAGAGCCCCAGCATTTT.

The V and J genes are TRBV7-8 and TRBJ2-1; 11 nucleotides match TRBD2. The CDR3 consists of 17 residues. Germline CDR1 is SGHVS and CDR2 is FQNEAQ. Trimming at V came to 4 bases and at J to 7 bases, leaving 12 bases not matched to a gene. DNA for the CDR3: TGTGCCAGCAGCTCAGTAGCGGGAGGGCCTGATGGTAATGAGCAGTTCTTC. It encodes CASSSVAGGPDGNEQFF.

V and J are TRBV11-3 and TRBJ2-1, with D uncertain. The V and J ends lost 5 bases and 0 bases respectively, with 11 bases between them. The CDR3 runs to 15 residues. Per the germline V gene, CDR1 is SGHNT and CDR2 is YENEEA. In DNA, the CDR3 is TGTGCCAGCAGCGAACCCCTATACTCCTACAATGAGCAGTTCTTC. Its protein product is CASSEPLYSYNEQFF.

The CDR3 bases are TGTGCCAGCAGTTCCAGGACAGGAGGATATGGCTACACCTTC. Amino acid sequence: CASSSRTGGYGYTF. V is TRBV6-5 and J is TRBJ1-2; 7 bases line up with TRBD1. Germline CDR1 and CDR2: MNHEY and SVGAGI. The CDR3 runs 14 residues. After removal of 4 bases from V and 5 bases from J, the junction contained 7 bases not matched to a gene.

The chain employs TRBV30 and TRBJ1-2, with 8 bases that match TRBD1. Germline CDR1 GTSNPN, CDR2 SVGIG (reference sequence). There are 16 residues in the CDR3. V lost 2 bases, J lost 5 bases, and 13 bases stayed unmatched. This CDR3 is CAWSLGQGGFPYGYTF. The DNA for the CDR3 is TGTGCCTGGAGTCTCGGACAGGGTGGATTTCCATATGGCTACACCTTC.

The rearrangement links TRBV27 to TRBJ1-5; D perhaps matches TRBD1 (6 bases). Germline V CDR1 and CDR2: MNHEY, SMNVEV (reference sequence). The CDR3 length is 14 residues. The germline V and J ends were trimmed by 6 bases and 0 bases, with 9 bases remaining between them. The CDR3 spells CASSTGYSNQPQHF. The CDR3 DNA sequence: TGTGCCAGCAGCACAGGGTATAGCAATCAGCCCCAGCATTTT.

This clone was counted only a few times. The chain uses TRBV9 and TRBJ2-1; D remains unclear. The ends were cut back, 5 bases at V and 9 bases at J, with 9 bases in the middle. Germline CDR1 is SGDLS and CDR2 is YYNGEE. The CDR3 is 11 amino acids. The CDR3, as DNA: TGTGCCAGCAGATTAGATTCTGAGCAGTTCTTC. Protein product: CASRLDSEQFF.

The genes are TRBV7-9 and TRBJ2-1; the D gene is possibly TRBD2 (6 bases). V was cut by 8 bases and J by 8 bases, with 19 bases left in between. The germline V gene encodes CDR1 SEHNR and CDR2 FQNEAQ (reference sequence). This CDR3 region has 14 residues. The CDR3 coding sequence is TGTGCCAGCGGTTACGGGACTCTAAACGATGAGCAGTTCTTC. Its translation: CASGYGTLNDEQFF.

V gene TRBV19 combines with J gene TRBJ2-1; possibly TRBD2 for D (6 bases). The CDR3 is 15 amino acids. In germline, CDR1 is LNHDA, CDR2 SQIVND (reference sequence). Trimming cost V 6 bases and J 4 bases, with 16 bases left between them. The CDR3 coding sequence is TGTGCCAGTAGCCCTCGGGCGGAGGGATACAATGAGCAGTTCTTC. Translation: CASSPRAEGYNEQFF. The whole variable domain, remainder taken from reference TRBV19 and TRBJ2-1, is DGGITQSPKYLFRKEGQNVTLSCEQNLNHDAMYWYRQDPGQGLRLIYYSQIVNDFQKGDIAEGYSVSREKKESFPLTVTSAQKNPTAFYLCASSPRAEGYNEQFFGPGTRLTVL.

The DNA for the CDR3 is TGTGCCAGCAGCTCGCAGGGTGCGGTGACCTACGAGCAGTACTTC. Residues: CASSSQGAVTYEQYF. This chain joins TRBV7-8 and TRBJ2-7; perhaps TRBD1 as D (5 bases). The V end was cut by 4 bases, the J end by 2 bases, with 15 bases between. The CDR3 is 15 amino acids. The V gene's germline CDR1 is SGHVS and CDR2 FQNEAQ.